A selection of T cell receptor beta chains follows, all from one sample in a study of blood T cell repertoires in COVID-19. Assay: immunoSEQ multiplex PCR; the TCRdb copy retains only in-frame clones and omits some. In the table there are 70,000 or so clones, 70% to 80% of which are singletons. The specimen was peripheral blood. The origin of the receptors is a woman in her 70s with acute or convalescent COVID-19. The CDR3 runs from the conserved cysteine through the conserved F or W. The D gene is left open where the match is weak. Where a row states a size, it is once, few, many or the class of an expanded clone; other rows omit it.

clone_size	j_call	d_call	v_call	cdr3_length	cdr3_nt	cdr3_aa
once	TRBJ2-3	TRBD2	TRBV7-2	17	TGTGCCAGCAGCTTGGTGGTTGGCGGGAGAGCTGCAGATACGCAGTATTTT	CASSLVVGGRAADTQYF
-	TRBJ2-1	TRBD2	TRBV11-2	17	TGTGCCAGCAGCTTAGCCCAACTAGCGGGAGGGCCCGATGAGCAGTTCTTC	CASSLAQLAGGPDEQFF
few	TRBJ2-1	TRBD2	TRBV27	15	TGTGCCAGCAGTCCTCGGGGAGCGGGGGGAAATGAGCAGTTCTTC	CASSPRGAGGNEQFF
-	TRBJ2-1	-	TRBV21-1	13	TGTGCCAGCAGCAAGCCCGTAGAGGATGAGCAGTTCTTC	CASSKPVEDEQFF
once	TRBJ2-3	-	TRBV21-1	16	TGTGCCAGCAGCAAGGGACTAGCGGGAAGCACAGATACGCAGTATTTT	CASSKGLAGSTDTQYF
few	TRBJ1-2	TRBD1	TRBV7-9	15	TGTGCCAGCAGCCAAGACAGGGTTCCTAACTATGGCTACACCTTC	CASSQDRVPNYGYTF
-	TRBJ1-1	-	TRBV2	13	TGTGCCTGCACACAGGGATTGAACACTGAAGCTTTCTTT	CACTQGLNTEAFF
-	TRBJ2-1	TRBD2	TRBV7-6	18	TGTGCCAGCAGCTTAACCGCCCCGGGACTATCCAGGAGGGATGAGCAGTTCTTC	CASSLTAPGLSRRDEQFF
few	TRBJ1-1	-	TRBV5-6	13	TGTGCCAGCACCCATACATGGAACACTGAAGCTTTCTTT	CASTHTWNTEAFF
-	TRBJ2-7	TRBD2	TRBV7-8	14	TGTGCCAGCAGCCCCTCTAGCGGGCCCCGCGAGCAGTACTTC	CASSPSSGPREQYF
-	TRBJ2-3	TRBD2	TRBV5-1	16	TGCGCCAGCAGCTTGAACCAGCGGGGGGGATCAGATACGCAGTATTTT	CASSLNQRGGSDTQYF
few	TRBJ2-4	-	TRBV7-2	15	TGTGCCAGCAGCTTGACAGCTCTAGCCAAAAACATTCAGTACTTC	CASSLTALAKNIQYF
-	TRBJ1-2	-	TRBV3-1/TRBV3-2	13	TGTGCCAGCAGCCAGACAGCTTTTTATGGCTACACCTTC	CASSQTAFYGYTF
once	TRBJ1-5	-	TRBV29-1	10	TGCAGCTCCTGGCCACAACCCCAGCATTTT	CSSWPQPQHF
-	TRBJ2-1	-	TRBV30	12	TGTGCTACTGGGAGGTCCTACAATGAGCAGTTCTTC	CATGRSYNEQFF
-	TRBJ2-1	TRBD2	TRBV9	16	TGTGCCAGCAGCGGTAGCGGGACCCCCTCCTACAATGAGCAGTTCTTC	CASSGSGTPSYNEQFF
-	TRBJ1-2	-	TRBV6-1	13	TGTGCCAGCAGTGAAGAGTCACAGCCTGGCTACACCTTC	CASSEESQPGYTF
-	TRBJ2-1	-	TRBV5-1	17	TGCGCCAGCAGCTTGTTTGTTGGTACAGGGCCCAACAATGAGCAGTTCTTC	CASSLFVGTGPNNEQFF
-	TRBJ1-6	-	TRBV7-3	15	TGTGCCAGCAGCTTAACAGGGAGGGATGAGTCACCCCTCCACTTT	CASSLTGRDESPLHF
few	TRBJ2-7	-	TRBV27	13	TGTGCCAGCGGTTGGGGGCCGCTTAACGAGCAGTACTTC	CASGWGPLNEQYF
-	TRBJ2-5	-	TRBV19	16	TGTGCCAGTAGTACGGGAGCAAGACTTTCCCAAGAGACCCAGTACTTC	CASSTGARLSQETQYF
few	TRBJ1-1	TRBD1	TRBV19	13	TGTGCCAGTAATCTTCAGGGGGCCGCTGAAGCTTTCTTT	CASNLQGAAEAFF
-	TRBJ2-5	TRBD2	TRBV11-2	14	TGTGCCAGCAGCCAAGGGACTAGCGTAGAGACCCAGTACTTC	CASSQGTSVETQYF
-	TRBJ2-3	-	TRBV2	16	TGTGCCGCCTCGAGGAGGGGACGTACAAAGACAGATACGCAGTATTTT	CAASRRGRTKTDTQYF
once	TRBJ2-7	TRBD2	TRBV7-2	16	TGTGCCAGCAGCCCCCGGACTAGCCTACTCTCCTACGAGCAGTACTTC	CASSPRTSLLSYEQYF
-	TRBJ1-3	TRBD1	TRBV5-4	17	TGTGCCAGCAGCTCGACTAGGGGGCGGGACTCTGGAAACACCATATATTTT	CASSSTRGRDSGNTIYF
-	TRBJ2-1	TRBD2	TRBV14	16	TGTGCCAGCAGCCTTGGACTAGCGGGGGCTTACAATGAGCAGTTCTTC	CASSLGLAGAYNEQFF